One and the same sample provided the 24 T cell receptor beta chains below, sequenced in a study of blood T cells in healthy people across ages. Combining a sample-barcoded 5' primer with a J-beta primer mix, a second PCR ran for 7 to 11 cycles. One entry per CDR3 protein, called by TCRdb with MiXCR from the 5' RACE reads. Counted here are some 730,000 distinct CDR3 sequences, 22% occurring once; the ten biggest clones make up 22%. Sequencing was performed on blood. Receptors were obtained from a man in his 70s in good health.

V and J are TRBV12-3 or TRBV12-4 and TRBJ1-2; D gene ambiguous. V was trimmed by 6 bases and J by 7 bases, leaving 12 bases between them. The CDR3 sequence is 12 residues long. The CDR3 protein is CASSLPSSGYTF. In nucleotides, the CDR3 is TGTGCCAGCAGCTTACCCTCTAGTGGCTACACCTTC.

The chain recombines TRBV12-3 or TRBV12-4 with TRBJ2-1; D might be TRBD1 (7 bases). V lost 10 bases and J 3 bases, leaving 25 bases between the germline ends. CDR3 length equals 17 residues. The CDR3 DNA follows: TGTGCCACCTTACAGGGGTATGGGGAGCGGGTCTACAATGAGCAGTTCTTC. Its protein product is CATLQGYGERVYNEQFF.

This chain uses TRBV20-1 with TRBJ2-4; D remains ambiguous. The CDR3 is made up of 14 amino acids. The germline V gene encodes CDR1 DFQATT and CDR2 SNEGSKA (reference sequence). The V gene lost 3 bases and the J gene lost 4 bases, with 13 bases spanning the gap. The CDR3 spells CSARVQVGKNIQYF. CDR3 nucleotide sequence: TGCAGTGCTAGGGTCCAAGTCGGTAAAAACATTCAGTACTTC.

The gene calls are TRBV6-1 and TRBJ2-7; TRBD1 is a possible D gene (6 bases). The CDR3 consists of 18 residues. Germline CDR1 and CDR2: MNHNS and SASEGT. The V end lost 5 bases, the J end lost 1 base, and 24 bases lay between the germline ends. CDR3 amino acids: CASSPRAGVKGVSYEQYF. CDR3 nucleotides: TGTGCCAGCAGTCCCCGGGCAGGGGTCAAAGGAGTTTCCTACGAGCAGTACTTC.

This clonotype occurred a few times. V gene TRBV7-2 combines with J gene TRBJ2-7; D is perhaps TRBD1 (5 bases). The J call may be mistaken, given a closer DNA end match to TRBJ2-5. The CDR3 totals 15 residues. Germline CDR1 is SGHTA and CDR2 is FQGNSA. This CDR3 is CASSLVVGAEETQYF. The CDR3 DNA reads as TGTGCCAGCAGCTTAGTGGTAGGGGCGGAAGAGACCCAGTACTTC.

This rearrangement joins TRBV5-1 to TRBJ2-3; D uncertain. The V gene lost 4 bases and the J gene lost 9 bases, with 18 bases spanning the gap. Germline CDR1 SGHRS, CDR2 YFSETQ. This CDR3 contains 14 residues. Here the CDR3 DNA reads TGCGCCAGCAGCGCGGCGGACGGCAGATACACGCAGTATTTT. Amino acid sequence: CASSAADGRYTQYF.

This clonotype came up many times. The chain employs TRBV7-2 and TRBJ2-7; 10 bases are shared with TRBD1. Trimming cost V 5 bases and J 4 bases; bases outside gene matches: 8. This CDR3 has 15 amino acids. CDR1 is SGHTA and CDR2 is FQGNSA in the germline V gene. The CDR3 bases are TGTGCCAGCAGCGGGGGGACAGGGGAGGGTTACGAGCAGTACTTC. Encoded protein: CASSGGTGEGYEQYF. Variable domain in full (rest from reference TRBV7-2 and TRBJ2-7): GAGVSQSPSNKVTEKGKDVELRCDPISGHTALYWYRQSLGQGLEFLIYFQGNSAPDKSGLPSDRFSAERTGGSVSTLTIQRTQQEDSAVYLCASSGGTGEGYEQYFGPGTRLTVT.

This clonotype was observed a few times. Here the CDR3 reads CASSTSGTSDRNEQFF. For the CDR3, the DNA is TGTGCCAGCAGTACGTCCGGGACTAGCGACCGCAATGAGCAGTTCTTC. This sequence joins TRBV12-3 or TRBV12-4 and TRBJ2-1; TRBD2 agrees at 10 bases. The CDR3 extends over 16 amino acids. The V segment lost 5 bases and the J segment 6 bases; nucleotides outside the gene matches: 10.

Of note for this clonotype: A junction end diverges from the germline sequence, so it may reflect a read error. The V call is TRBV20-1, the J call TRBJ1-3; the match to TRBD1 covers 9 bases. CDR3 length equals 16 residues. Germline V gene sequence: CDR1 DFQATT, CDR2 SNEGSKA (reference sequence). The CDR3 sequence: CSARVWTGASGDTIYF. The CDR3, as DNA: TGCAGTGCTAGAGTTTGGACAGGGGCCTCTGGAGACACCATATATTTT.

V is TRBV3-1 and J is TRBJ2-5, with D uncertain. CDR1 and CDR2 (germline): LGHDT, YNNKEL (reference sequence). The CDR3 runs 12 residues. V dropped 0 bases and J dropped 9 bases, with 8 bases sitting between them. The CDR3 region has the DNA TGTGCCAGCAGCCAAGAAGGCTTGTCCCAGTACTTC. It yields the protein CASSQEGLSQYF.

This rearrangement joins TRBV20-1 to TRBJ2-1; no definite D call. The V and J ends lost 0 bases and 10 bases respectively, with 10 bases between them. This CDR3 comprises 12 residues. CDR1 and CDR2 from the germline V gene are DFQATT and SNEGSKA (reference sequence). CDR3: CSARDSPKEQFF. In nucleotides, the CDR3 is TGCAGTGCTAGAGATAGTCCCAAGGAGCAGTTCTTC.

This sequence joins TRBV7-2 and TRBJ2-5; 9 bases align to TRBD2. CDR3 length: 15 amino acids. Germline V gene data show CDR1 as SGHTA and CDR2 as FQGNSA. After removal of 3 bases from V and 4 bases from J, the junction contained 6 bases not matched to a gene. Here the CDR3 reads CASSFGLAGIETQYF. CDR3 in DNA: TGTGCCAGCAGCTTCGGCCTAGCGGGAATAGAGACCCAGTACTTC.

This clonotype was counted only a few times. The genes are TRBV5-1 and TRBJ2-3; 7 positions match TRBD2. Germline CDR1 SGHRS, CDR2 YFSETQ. The CDR3 length is 16 residues. Trimming took 2 bases from V and 0 from J; bases not matched to a gene: 6. The CDR3 DNA reads TGCGCCAGCAGCTTCAAGCGGGGATCTAGCACAGATACGCAGTATTTT. Protein sequence: CASSFKRGSSTDTQYF.

This clonotype was seen only a few times. V gene TRBV7-2 combines with J gene TRBJ1-2; the D is unclear. Trimming left V 5 bases short and J 7 bases short, with 17 bases between. The CDR3 covers 14 residues. Germline V gives CDR1 SGHTA, CDR2 FQGNSA. For the CDR3, the DNA is TGTGCCAGCAGCCAACCCCCCCTAAGGTTTGGCTACACCTTC. Residues: CASSQPPLRFGYTF.

This clonotype has just a few counts. This chain joins TRBV20-1 and TRBJ2-5; the D is unclear. CDR3 size: 11 residues. The germline V gene encodes CDR1 DFQATT and CDR2 SNEGSKA (reference sequence). With 6 bases removed from V and 2 bases from J, the gap between germline ends came to 7 bases. This CDR3 reads CSAAEQETQYF. CDR3 sequence (DNA): TGCAGTGCGGCAGAGCAAGAGACCCAGTACTTC.

The rearrangement uses TRBV3-1 and TRBJ2-7; TRBD1 aligns across 10 bases. Looked up from germline, CDR1 is LGHDT and CDR2 is YNNKEL (reference sequence). This CDR3 spans 14 amino acids. V trimming: 4 bases; J trimming: 5 bases; junction bases outside the gene matches: 5. CDR3 bases: TGTGCCAGCAGCCCCTGGACAGGGGGGGACGAGCAGTACTTC. Protein: CASSPWTGGDEQYF.

This clonotype has more than one count but fewer than ten. The CDR3 spells CASSKTGSNEQFF. The CDR3 DNA reads as TGTGCCAGCTCGAAGACGGGGTCCAATGAGCAGTTCTTC. The chain recombines TRBV18 with TRBJ2-5; possibly TRBD2 for D (5 bases). The DNA end favors TRBJ2-1, so the J call may be wrong. This CDR3 has 13 amino acids. Per the germline V gene, CDR1 is KGHSH and CDR2 is LQKENI.

The chain combines TRBV12-3 or TRBV12-4 with TRBJ1-5; a possible D gene is TRBD1 (5 bases). Between the trimmed V and J ends, which lost 3 bases and 6 bases, there was a span of 15 bases. The length of the CDR3 is 15 residues. As DNA, the CDR3 is TGTGCCAGCAGTTTTCAGGGTTCGATAAGTCAGCCCCAGCATTTT. Protein sequence: CASSFQGSISQPQHF.

This chain uses TRBV10-3 with TRBJ1-1; 9 bases fit TRBD1. The trim removed 6 bases at V and 4 bases at J, leaving 9 bases unmatched. CDR3 size: 15 residues. CDR1 and CDR2 from the germline V gene are ENHRY and SYGVKD. The CDR3 DNA follows: TGTGCCATCAGCGGACCTGGACAGGGGAGCACTGAAGCTTTCTTT. Protein product: CAISGPGQGSTEAFF.

This clonotype was counted a few times. The chain has TRBV20-1 and TRBJ1-4; D may be TRBD1 (5 bases). The CDR3 runs to 17 residues. Trimming stripped 1 base from V and 1 base from J, with 16 bases between. CDR1 is DFQATT and CDR2 is SNEGSKA in the germline V gene (reference sequence). The CDR3 spells CSARGGTRRLTNEKLFF. The CDR3 DNA reads TGCAGTGCTAGAGGTGGGACGAGGAGGCTAACTAATGAAAAACTGTTTTTT.

This clonotype came up a few times. V and J are TRBV11-1 and TRBJ1-2; D gene unclear. Germline V lookup: CDR1 SGHAT, CDR2 FQDESV (reference sequence). Deletions cut 1 base from V and 6 bases from J, with 9 bases between. The CDR3 covers 13 residues. DNA for the CDR3: TGTGCCAGCAGCTTAGGAGTCGATGATGGCTACACCTTC. This codes for CASSLGVDDGYTF.

This clonotype was detected only a few times. V usage is TRBV9 and J usage is TRBJ2-1, with TRBD2 as a possible D gene (6 bases). The CDR3 runs to 16 residues. The V end was cut by 3 bases, the J end by 4 bases, with 17 bases between. CDR1 SGDLS and CDR2 YYNGEE come from the germline V gene. CDR3 nucleotide sequence: TGTGCCAGCAGCGCCGTACACGCTAGCGTTTACAATGAGCAGTTCTTC. It codes for CASSAVHASVYNEQFF. The full variable domain, rest sourced from reference TRBV9 and TRBJ2-1, is DSGVTQTPKHLITATGQRVTLRCSPRSGDLSVYWYQQSLDQGLQFLIQYYNGEERAKGNILERFSAQQFPDLHSELNLSSLELGDSALYFCASSAVHASVYNEQFFGPGTRLTVL.

The rearrangement uses TRBV12-3 or TRBV12-4 and TRBJ1-1; D possibly corresponds to TRBD1 (5 bases). V was shortened by 7 bases and J by 1 base, with 13 bases between the two germline ends. The CDR3 is 14 amino acids. The CDR3 region is CASNLRGRNTEAFF. The CDR3 DNA is TGTGCCAGCAACCTTAGGGGCAGGAACACTGAAGCTTTCTTT.

The rearrangement links TRBV6-2 or TRBV6-3 to TRBJ2-1, with 12 bases that match TRBD1. The J call may be in error: the DNA end matches TRBJ2-7 better. Germline CDR1 reads MNHEY; CDR2 reads SVGEGT. The CDR3 contains 17 residues. CDR3 protein: CASSYSPGQGARYEQYF. In DNA form, the CDR3 reads TGTGCCAGCAGTTACTCGCCGGGACAGGGGGCCCGTTACGAGCAGTACTTC.